This entry lists 28 T cell receptor beta chains sequenced from one sample in a study of a mutant IDH1 vaccine in newly diagnosed glioma. This table comes from immunoSEQ multiplex PCR, and its TCRdb copy is limited to in-frame clones, with some not included. The table lists tens of thousands of clones, 80% of them singletons, with 6.2% in the top ten. These receptors' antigens are unknown. Time point of the sample: week 23, last vaccination. In the vaccine, a single dose held 300 ug of the mutant IDH1 20-mer peptide, along with topical imiquimod. Here the sequenced sample was PBMCs, taken from a glioma patient whose treatment included an IDH1 peptide vaccine. These receptors came from a man aged 40-49 years with glioma.

V gene TRBV30 combines with J gene TRBJ2-1, with no clear D. The CDR3 totals 11 residues. The V gene's germline CDR1 is GTSNPN and CDR2 SVGIG (reference sequence). V shed 1 base and J shed 8 bases, with 6 bases lying between them. This chain's CDR3 is CAWSGRDEQFF. In DNA, the CDR3 is TGTGCCTGGAGTGGTCGGGATGAGCAGTTCTTC.

The V gene is TRBV15, the J gene TRBJ1-4, with 7 bases aligning to TRBD1. The CDR3 consists of 16 residues. Germline V CDR1 and CDR2: LNHNV, YYDKDF (reference sequence). Unmatched junction bases numbered 4, after V lost 1 base and J lost 2 bases. The CDR3 reads CATSRGTQGTNEKLFF. The CDR3 DNA follows: TGTGCCACCAGCAGAGGGACACAGGGGACTAATGAAAAACTGTTTTTT.

The chain's CDR3 is CASSFGSAGPRGTEAFF. The CDR3 coding sequence is TGTGCCAGCAGCTTCGGGTCGGCGGGGCCGAGGGGCACTGAAGCTTTCTTT. V and J are TRBV13 and TRBJ1-1, with D perhaps matching TRBD1 (5 bases). Germline CDR1 is PRHDT and CDR2 is FYEKMQ (reference sequence). V was trimmed by 3 bases and J by 4 bases, leaving 21 bases between them. CDR3 length: 17 residues.

The V and J genes are TRBV18 and TRBJ2-3, with a weak D call TRBD1 (6 bases). This CDR3 comprises 17 residues. Germline-derived CDR1 and CDR2 are KGHSH and LQKENI. Trimming shortened V by 3 bases and J by 2 bases, and 18 bases separated the two germline ends. The CDR3 reads CASSPPRGHTDTDTQYF. The CDR3 DNA reads as TGTGCCAGCTCACCCCCCAGGGGCCATACGGACACAGATACGCAGTATTTT. Full variable domain (rest looked up from reference TRBV18 and TRBJ2-3): NAGVMQNPRHLVRRRGQEARLRCSPMKGHSHVYWYRQLPEEGLKFMVYLQKENIIDESGMPKERFSAEFPKEGPSILRIQQVVRGDSAAYFCASSPPRGHTDTDTQYFGPGTRLTVL.

The V gene is TRBV15, the J gene TRBJ1-4; D uncertain. Trimming cost V 0 bases and J 8 bases, with 13 bases left between them. Germline values: CDR1 LNHNV, CDR2 YYDKDF (reference sequence). The length of the CDR3 is 15 residues. In DNA, the CDR3 is TGTGCCACCAGCAGAGACCCCAGTAATGAAGAAAAACTGTTTTTT. It specifies CATSRDPSNEEKLFF.

The chain uses TRBV18 and TRBJ1-1; no definite D call. CDR3 size: 12 residues. Germline CDR1 reads KGHSH; CDR2 reads LQKENI. Deletions cut 3 bases from V and 4 bases from J, with 6 bases between. This chain's CDR3 is CASSPVGTEAFF. Written as DNA, the CDR3 is TGTGCCAGCTCACCGGTGGGCACTGAAGCTTTCTTT.

This rearrangement joins TRBV19 to TRBJ2-7, with 12 positions matching TRBD1. V gave up 7 bases and J gave up 5 bases; unmatched junction bases: 9. The germline CDR1 and CDR2 sequences are LNHDA and SQIVND (reference sequence). The CDR3 contains 15 residues. In DNA form, the CDR3 reads TGTGCCAGTAATAACCCCGGGACAGGGGGCAACGAGCAGTACTTC. Amino acids: CASNNPGTGGNEQYF.

There are a few counts of this clone. The chain recombines TRBV9 with TRBJ2-1; 8 bases match TRBD1. Looked up from germline, CDR1 is SGDLS and CDR2 is YYNGEE. V lost 5 bases, J lost 6 bases, and 16 bases stayed unmatched. The CDR3 spans 17 residues. As DNA, the CDR3 is TGTGCCAGCAGTATCGGCGGAGGGACAGGCATTGTCAATGAGCAGTTCTTC. This sequence encodes CASSIGGGTGIVNEQFF.

This clone has just one count. The chain combines TRBV6-5 with TRBJ1-6, with a tentative D call TRBD1 (6 bases). The germline V gene encodes CDR1 MNHEY and CDR2 SVGAGI. V lost 8 bases, J lost 4 bases, and 9 bases lay in between. The CDR3 runs 13 residues. CDR3 coding DNA: TGTGCCAGCCGGACAGATTATAATTCACCCCTCCACTTT. Translation: CASRTDYNSPLHF.

The chain carries TRBV5-1 and TRBJ2-1, with 9 bases identical to TRBD2. The CDR3 is made up of 14 amino acids. Germline CDR1 is SGHRS and CDR2 is YFSETQ. The junction had 7 bases not matched to a gene; V was cut back by 5 bases and J by 7 bases. CDR3 sequence (DNA): TGCGCCAGCAGTTCCAGCGGGGGGAGGAATGAGCAGTTCTTC. Its translation: CASSSSGGRNEQFF.

CDR3 residues: CASSIGGLNIQYF. The DNA of the CDR3 is TGTGCCAGTAGTATTGGGGGACTCAACATTCAGTACTTC. The chain combines TRBV19 with TRBJ2-4, with TRBD2 as a possible D gene (6 bases). Germline values: CDR1 LNHDA, CDR2 SQIVND (reference sequence). This CDR3 comprises 13 residues. Trimming shortened V by 3 bases and J by 7 bases, and 10 bases separated the two germline ends.

The genes are TRBV4-2 and TRBJ1-5, with a weak D call TRBD1 (5 bases). The CDR3 is 17 amino acids. V dropped 1 base and J dropped 0 bases, with 13 bases sitting between them. From germline, CDR1 is LGHNA and CDR2 YNFKEQ. CDR3 sequence reads: CASSQGSGLYSNQPQHF. CDR3 bases: TGTGCCAGCAGCCAAGGGTCAGGGCTTTATAGCAATCAGCCCCAGCATTTT.

The V gene is TRBV6-5, the J gene TRBJ1-6, with D uncertain. Trimming removed 0 bases at V and 9 bases at J, with 12 bases between. The CDR3 has 15 residues. Germline V CDR1 and CDR2: MNHEY, SVGAGI. CDR3 DNA: TGTGCCAGCAGTTACTCAGGGCAGGACGCTTCACCCCTCCACTTT. It codes for CASSYSGQDASPLHF.

The count of this clone is one. The chain links TRBV6-6 to TRBJ1-4; D is unresolved. The CDR3 runs to 11 residues. Germline V gene data show CDR1 as MNHNY and CDR2 as SVGAGI (reference sequence). The V gene lost 8 bases and the J gene lost 5 bases, with 6 bases spanning the gap. The CDR3 region has the DNA TGTGCCAGCCTCCAGAATGAAAAACTGTTTTTT. Residues: CASLQNEKLFF.

V is TRBV27 and J is TRBJ1-4, with D tentatively TRBD1 (5 bases). This CDR3 has 17 residues. The V and J ends lost 4 bases and 1 base respectively, with 16 bases between them. The V gene's germline CDR1 is MNHEY and CDR2 SMNVEV (reference sequence). CDR3 residues: CASSSPSQGGTNEKLFF. CDR3 DNA: TGTGCCAGCAGTTCCCCCTCTCAGGGTGGAACTAATGAAAAACTGTTTTTT. Looking up the rest from reference TRBV27 and TRBJ1-4 gives the full variable domain: EAQVTQNPRYLITVTGKKLTVTCSQNMNHEYMSWYRQDPGLGLRQIYYSMNVEVTDKGDVPEGYKVSRKEKRNFPLILESPSPNQTSLYFCASSSPSQGGTNEKLFFGSGTQLSVL.

V usage is TRBV4-2 and J usage is TRBJ2-2; possible D gene TRBD2, 6 bases. Trimming pared 4 bases from V and 2 bases from J, leaving 14 bases between. Germline CDR1 LGHNA, CDR2 YNFKEQ. The CDR3 extends over 16 amino acids. CDR3 region: CASSRTRGGNTGELFF. DNA for the CDR3: TGTGCCAGCAGCCGCACGCGGGGCGGCAACACCGGGGAGCTGTTTTTT.

This rearrangement joins TRBV6-5 to TRBJ1-1; D is unclear. Trimming stripped 7 bases from V and 4 bases from J, with 19 bases between. The CDR3 is 15 amino acids. Germline V lookup: CDR1 MNHEY, CDR2 SVGAGI. The CDR3 DNA reads TGTGCCAGCACCCAAGGTGGTGCGAGTCTCACTGAAGCTTTCTTT. It specifies CASTQGGASLTEAFF.

V is TRBV9 and J is TRBJ1-2, with a possible D match to TRBD1 (5 bases). This CDR3 spans 15 amino acids. Trimming left V 3 bases short and J 4 bases short, with 16 bases between. Germline values: CDR1 SGDLS, CDR2 YYNGEE. The DNA of the CDR3 is TGTGCCAGCAGCGACCGGCGTTCGGGGCGCTATGGCTACACCTTC. Its translation is CASSDRRSGRYGYTF. Looking up the rest from reference TRBV9 and TRBJ1-2 gives the full variable domain: DSGVTQTPKHLITATGQRVTLRCSPRSGDLSVYWYQQSLDQGLQFLIQYYNGEERAKGNILERFSAQQFPDLHSELNLSSLELGDSALYFCASSDRRSGRYGYTFGSGTRLTVV.

CDR3 residues: CASSIYLGSGTKTGDGYTF. The CDR3 bases are TGTGCCAGTAGTATTTATCTCGGATCCGGGACGAAGACTGGGGATGGCTACACCTTC. The chain combines TRBV19 with TRBJ1-2; weak D call: TRBD1 (5 bases). Germline V gene lookup returns CDR1 LNHDA and CDR2 SQIVND (reference sequence). CDR3 length: 19 residues. V lost 3 bases and J 6 bases, leaving 29 bases between the germline ends.

This clone was counted between two and nine times. The rearrangement uses TRBV5-6 and TRBJ1-1; D gene unclear. Trimming took 2 bases from V and 0 from J, leaving 2 bases between them. CDR3 size: 12 residues. The V gene's germline CDR1 is SGHDT and CDR2 YYEEEE. As DNA, the CDR3 is TGTGCCAGCAGCTTAATGAACACTGAAGCTTTCTTT. This sequence encodes CASSLMNTEAFF.

This sequence joins TRBV30 and TRBJ1-4, with D possibly matching TRBD1 (6 bases). Germline V gene lookup returns CDR1 GTSNPN and CDR2 SVGIG (reference sequence). CDR3 length equals 15 residues. Between the trimmed V and J ends, which lost 0 bases and 7 bases, there was a span of 15 bases. CDR3 sequence: CAWSVEGGRIEKLFF. CDR3 in DNA: TGTGCCTGGAGTGTAGAGGGGGGGCGGATTGAAAAACTGTTTTTT. Full variable domain (missing parts from reference TRBV30 and TRBJ1-4): SQTIHQWPATLVQPVGSPLSLECTVEGTSNPNLYWYRQAAGRGLQLLFYSVGIGQISSEVPQNLSASRPQDRQFILSSKKLLLSDSGFYLCAWSVEGGRIEKLFFGSGTQLSVL.

The rearrangement links TRBV11-2 to TRBJ2-7; a weak D match, TRBD2 (5 bases). CDR3 length equals 15 residues. Germline V gene data show CDR1 as SGHAT and CDR2 as FQNNGV. Trimming left V 0 bases short and J 2 bases short, with 11 bases between. CDR3 in DNA: TGTGCCAGCAGCTTAGAGGGCGGAGGAGCCTACGAGCAGTACTTC. Amino acid sequence: CASSLEGGGAYEQYF. The whole variable domain, remainder taken from reference TRBV11-2 and TRBJ2-7, is EAGVAQSPRYKIIEKRQSVAFWCNPISGHATLYWYQQILGQGPKLLIQFQNNGVVDDSQLPKDRFSAERLKGVDSTLKIQPAKLEDSAVYLCASSLEGGGAYEQYFGPGTRLTVT.

This chain uses TRBV4-1 with TRBJ1-2; D uncertain. CDR3 length equals 16 residues. With 0 bases removed from V and 2 bases from J, the gap between germline ends came to 13 bases. Germline lookup yields CDR1 MGHRA and CDR2 YSYEKL. The CDR3 DNA is TGCGCCAGCAGCCAAGAGCCAAACGCGGCAAACTATGGCTACACCTTC. This gives the protein CASSQEPNAANYGYTF.

The chain employs TRBV15 and TRBJ1-6, with TRBD1 identical over 7 bases. CDR3 length: 16 amino acids. V lost 0 bases, J lost 7 bases, and 6 bases stayed unmatched. Germline V gives CDR1 LNHNV, CDR2 YYDKDF (reference sequence). Here the CDR3 DNA reads TGTGCCACCAGCAGAGAAAGGTCAGGGGGGAATTCACCCCTCCACTTT. Its protein is CATSRERSGGNSPLHF.

V gene TRBV27 combines with J gene TRBJ2-7, with 10 bases that match TRBD2. Germline CDR1 is MNHEY and CDR2 is SMNVEV (reference sequence). The V segment lost 4 bases and the J segment 3 bases; nucleotides outside the gene matches: 15. The length of the CDR3 is 18 residues. The CDR3 region is CASSSRHLAGGGFYEQYF. CDR3 nucleotide sequence: TGTGCCAGCAGTTCCCGTCATTTAGCGGGGGGAGGATTCTACGAGCAGTACTTC.

The chain uses TRBV6-6 and TRBJ2-7, with D possibly TRBD1 on 6 matching bases. Germline V gene data show CDR1 as MNHNY and CDR2 as SVGAGI (reference sequence). Trimming shortened V by 6 bases and J by 6 bases, and 15 bases separated the two germline ends. The CDR3 length is 13 residues. The CDR3 DNA reads TGTGCCAGCAGCCCAACTACAGGGAGCGAGCAGTACTTC. Protein: CASSPTTGSEQYF.

The sample holds one count of this clone. The chain combines TRBV5-8 with TRBJ2-7, with D unclear. The CDR3 has 11 residues. CDR1 is SGHTS, CDR2 YDEGEE, per germline. The V and J ends lost 0 bases and 4 bases respectively, with 2 bases between them. CDR3 sequence: CASSLAYEQYF. CDR3 sequence (DNA): TGTGCCAGCAGCTTGGCTTACGAGCAGTACTTC.

The J gene is TRBJ2-5, the V gene TRBV4-1; 8 bases align to TRBD1. The CDR3 extends over 14 amino acids. The J segment lost 2 bases and the V segment lost 5 bases, leaving 4 bases of the junction unmatched. Germline loops: CDR1 MGHRA, CDR2 YSYEKL. In DNA form, the CDR3 reads TGCGCCAGCAGCGCCAGGGGGCTTCAAGAGACCCAGTACTTC. Encoded protein: CASSARGLQETQYF.